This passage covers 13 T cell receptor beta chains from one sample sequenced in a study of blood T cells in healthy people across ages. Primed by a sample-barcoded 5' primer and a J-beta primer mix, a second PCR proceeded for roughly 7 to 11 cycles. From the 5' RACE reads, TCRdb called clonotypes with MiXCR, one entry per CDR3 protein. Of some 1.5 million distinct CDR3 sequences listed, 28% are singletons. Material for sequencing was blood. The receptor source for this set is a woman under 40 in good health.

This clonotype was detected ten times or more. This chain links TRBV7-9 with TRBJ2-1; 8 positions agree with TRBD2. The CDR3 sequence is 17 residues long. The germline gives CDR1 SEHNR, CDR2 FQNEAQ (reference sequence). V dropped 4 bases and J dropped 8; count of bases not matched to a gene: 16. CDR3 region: CASSSYDGGRNGDEQFF. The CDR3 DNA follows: TGTGCCAGCAGCTCCTATGACGGCGGGAGGAACGGCGATGAGCAGTTCTTC.

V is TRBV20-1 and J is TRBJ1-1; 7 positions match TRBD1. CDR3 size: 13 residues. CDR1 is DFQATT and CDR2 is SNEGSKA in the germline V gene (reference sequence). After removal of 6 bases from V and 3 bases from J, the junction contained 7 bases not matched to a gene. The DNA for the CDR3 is TGCAGTGCCCTAGACAGGGTGGACACTGAAGCTTTCTTT. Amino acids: CSALDRVDTEAFF.

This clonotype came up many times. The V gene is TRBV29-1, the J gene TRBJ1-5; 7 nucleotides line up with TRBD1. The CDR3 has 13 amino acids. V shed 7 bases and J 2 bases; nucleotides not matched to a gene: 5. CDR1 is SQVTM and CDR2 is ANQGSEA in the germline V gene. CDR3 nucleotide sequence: TGCAGCGCTGCCCAGGGGGGCAATCAGCCCCAGCATTTT. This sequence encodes CSAAQGGNQPQHF.

CDR3 nucleotide sequence: TGCAGTGCTAGGGGGTCCGGTGGAGAGAAAAGCACAGATACGCAGTATTTT. It encodes CSARGSGGEKSTDTQYF. The chain uses TRBV20-1 and TRBJ2-3; D remains ambiguous. V lost 3 bases and J lost 0, with 19 bases in between. The CDR3 spans 17 residues. The germline V gene has CDR1 DFQATT and CDR2 SNEGSKA (reference sequence).

For the CDR3, the DNA is TGTGCCAGCAGATCCTCCGGGAGTAGATATGAGCAGTACTTC. Translating gives CASRSSGSRYEQYF. The rearrangement uses TRBV12-3 or TRBV12-4 and TRBJ2-5; D is perhaps TRBD2 (6 bases). The V end was cut by 6 bases, the J end by 11 bases, with 22 bases between. CDR3 length: 14 residues.

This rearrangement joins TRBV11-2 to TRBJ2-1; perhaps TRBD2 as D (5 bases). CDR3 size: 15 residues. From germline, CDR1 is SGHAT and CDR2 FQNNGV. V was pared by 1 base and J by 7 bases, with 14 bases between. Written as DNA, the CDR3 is TGTGCCAGCAGCTTAGGGCGGGCCGAGGTAAATGAGCAGTTCTTC. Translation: CASSLGRAEVNEQFF.

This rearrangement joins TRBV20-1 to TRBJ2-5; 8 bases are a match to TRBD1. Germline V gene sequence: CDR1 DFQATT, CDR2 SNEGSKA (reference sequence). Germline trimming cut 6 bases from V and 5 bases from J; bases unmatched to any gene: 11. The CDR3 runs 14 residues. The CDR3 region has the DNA TGCAGTGCAGCAGAGACAGGGGTGGGGGAGACCCAGTACTTC. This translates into CSAAETGVGETQYF.

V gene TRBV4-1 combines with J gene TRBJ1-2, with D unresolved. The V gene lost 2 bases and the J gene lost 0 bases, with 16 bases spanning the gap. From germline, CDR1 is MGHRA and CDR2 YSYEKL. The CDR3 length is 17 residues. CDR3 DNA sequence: TGCGCCAGCAGCCAACCCGCCGGGGAGTCAGCTAACTATGGCTACACCTTC. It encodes CASSQPAGESANYGYTF.

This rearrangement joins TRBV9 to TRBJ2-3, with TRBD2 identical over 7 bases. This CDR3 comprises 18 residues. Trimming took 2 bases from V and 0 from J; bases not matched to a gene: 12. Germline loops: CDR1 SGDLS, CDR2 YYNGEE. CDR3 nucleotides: TGTGCCAGCAGCGTTTCATCTGGAGCGGGGATAAGCACAGATACGCAGTATTTT. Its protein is CASSVSSGAGISTDTQYF.

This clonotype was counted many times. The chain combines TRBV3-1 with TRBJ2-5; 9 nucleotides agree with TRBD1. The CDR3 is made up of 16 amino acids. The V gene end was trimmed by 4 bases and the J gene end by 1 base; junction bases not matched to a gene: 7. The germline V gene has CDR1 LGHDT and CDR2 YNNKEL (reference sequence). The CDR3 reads CASSPPGQGLQETQYF. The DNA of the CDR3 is TGTGCCAGCAGCCCCCCTGGACAGGGGCTCCAAGAGACCCAGTACTTC.

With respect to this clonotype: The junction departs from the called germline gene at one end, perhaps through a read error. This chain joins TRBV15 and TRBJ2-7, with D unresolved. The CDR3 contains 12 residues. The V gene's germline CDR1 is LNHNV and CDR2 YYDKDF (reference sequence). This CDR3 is CTTSTGSNEQYF. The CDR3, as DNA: TGTACCACCAGCACCGGATCTAACGAGCAGTACTTC.

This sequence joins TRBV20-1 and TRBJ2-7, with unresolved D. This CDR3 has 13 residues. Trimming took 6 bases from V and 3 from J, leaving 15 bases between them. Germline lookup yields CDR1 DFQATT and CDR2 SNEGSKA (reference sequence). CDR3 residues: CSAQSQNDYEQYF. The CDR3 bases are TGCAGTGCCCAATCGCAGAATGACTACGAGCAGTACTTC.

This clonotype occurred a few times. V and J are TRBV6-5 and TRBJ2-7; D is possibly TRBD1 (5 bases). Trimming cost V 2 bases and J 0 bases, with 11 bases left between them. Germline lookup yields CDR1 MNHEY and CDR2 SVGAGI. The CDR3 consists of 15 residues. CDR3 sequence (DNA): TGTGCCAGCAGTTACCCGAGACAGAGCTCCTACGAGCAGTACTTC. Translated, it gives CASSYPRQSSYEQYF.